This T cell receptor (beta chain) derives from a study of identical twins (dated by TCRdb to about 2016). Background on the whole study: The study deep-sequenced TCR alpha and beta repertoires from monozygotic twins, unrelated adults of various ages and cord blood to test whether fetal clonotypes persist. To rule out contamination, the twin experiments were replicated at different times with different library preparation protocols.

This clonotype has just a few counts. Its antigen remains undetermined. Base qualities are not recorded, but no much larger clone differs from it by a single base. On the study overall, not on this receptor specifically: In beta out-of-frame sequences, excess twin sharing was weaker, because having fewer shared sequences lowered the signal-to-noise ratio. Because the same donors could not be followed over many years, conclusions were based on cross-sectional statistical analysis. Compared with coincidental sharing between unrelated individuals, out-of-frame TCR alpha sequences shared between twins showed an excess of sequences with low generation probability. In monozygotic twins, recombination models systematically underestimated out-of-frame TCR alpha sharing, but the models matched the sharing seen between unrelated individuals. Abundant cord blood beta clonotypes had fewer insertions, young adult naive repertoires showed a similar but weaker trend, and memory repertoires showed no such trend. Invariant T cells such as MAIT and iNKT could partly confound zero-insertion analyses, although diverse VJ usage argued against such confounding for most clonotypes.

The library relied on 5' RACE. Sequencing took place on an Illumina HiSeq 2000. A universal primer binding site was added through template switching, and the final cDNA carried a unique molecular identifier so that TCR cDNA molecules could be counted accurately. Specific primers in the conserved constant-segment region were used to synthesize first-strand cDNA for TCR alpha and beta chains. Each cDNA library was double barcoded, with a SMART-Mk sample barcode plus Illumina barcodes, to control for contamination. Two successive PCR steps introduced TruSeq adapter sequences along with Illumina sample barcodes. The TCR alpha and beta cDNA libraries were sequenced on the Illumina HiSeq platform using custom primers. From the authors' description of their analysis: Raw reads were processed with MiGEC to extract unique molecular identifiers, and MiXCR was used to determine CDR3 positions. For each individual, recombination models were inferred using an EM algorithm with the repgenHMM and IGoR tools. The analysis of shared clonotypes was done with the tcR package in R, with sharing normalized by the product of cloneset sizes. To study raw recombination without the effects of thymic and clonal selection, out-of-frame nonproductive sequences were analyzed. TCRdb reprocessed the public reads (quality trimming at Q25 with fastp, clone calling with MiXCR) and kept in-frame beta chains. Every distinct CDR3 protein forms one entry, paired with its most common genes and DNA. The V and J calls and clone size are TCRdb's, not the authors'. A total of 250,000 to 350,000 distinct CDR3 sequences appear in this sample, approximately 8.5% of them only once. The ten largest clones add up to approximately 2% of the sample.

For CDR1 and CDR2, the germline V gene (reference sequence) lists LNHDA and SQIVND. Counted from cysteine to phenylalanine, this CDR3 has 15 amino acids. Kept here is only the CDR3 DNA, which spans 45 bases and is read in frame from base 1. V trim: 5 bases; J trim: 5 bases; unmatched bases: 6. Every donor in the study was a healthy Caucasian. The twin cohort comprised three pairs of female monozygotic twins, all aged about 18 to 30 years. Using Miltenyi CD45RO+ enrichment and human naive T-cell isolation kits, memory (CD45RO+) and naive T cells were isolated from PBMC. These same data were also listed under a study on yellow fever vaccine responses in identical twins. As the second study states: The authors reported that the T cell response to vaccination in identical twins appeared partly convergent and partly personalized. In the study, vaccine-responding T cell clones were precisely tracked in identical twins.

The sequence was obtained from a woman aged 18-35 years in good health. Sequenced material: memory (CD45RO+) T cells sorted from blood. The cell subset or site label corresponds to: CD45RO+ enriched T cells. The rearranged segments are TRBV19 and TRBJ1-4; 9 middle bases align to TRBD1. The DNA is as follows: TGTGCCAGTAGTCCCACGACAGGGGGAAATGAAAAACTGTTTTTT. Translation gives CASSPTTGGNEKLFF.